The sequence of this TCR beta chain was determined in a study of T cells after yellow fever vaccination. V dropped 4 bases and J dropped 4 bases, with 13 bases sitting between them. Germline values: CDR1 MDHEN, CDR2 SYDVKM. This CDR3 is built from 14 residues. Using its own MiXCR run on the 5' RACE reads, TCRdb lists one record per CDR3 protein. This sample has some 350,000 distinct CDR3 sequences; around 3.9% occur once, and the top ten carry approximately 24%. The specimen was PBMCs, collected 5 days after the yellow fever booster vaccination. This sequence originates from a man in his late teens or twenties who received the YFV17D yellow fever vaccine. This chain links TRBV28 with TRBJ1-2, with D maybe TRBD1 (5 bases). CDR3 residues: CASSSPAGIYGYTF. In DNA, the CDR3 is TGTGCCAGCAGTTCCCCGGCAGGGATCTATGGCTACACCTTC.